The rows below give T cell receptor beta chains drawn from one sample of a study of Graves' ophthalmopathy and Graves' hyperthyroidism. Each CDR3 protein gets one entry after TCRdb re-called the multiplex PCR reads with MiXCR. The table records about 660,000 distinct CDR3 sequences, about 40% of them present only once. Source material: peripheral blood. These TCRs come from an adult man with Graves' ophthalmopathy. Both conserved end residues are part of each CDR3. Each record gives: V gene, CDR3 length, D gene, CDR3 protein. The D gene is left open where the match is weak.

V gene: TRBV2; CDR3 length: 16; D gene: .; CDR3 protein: CASSYLQGLKNTEAFF
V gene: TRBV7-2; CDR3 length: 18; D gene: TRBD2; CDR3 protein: CASSQERLAGANTGELFF
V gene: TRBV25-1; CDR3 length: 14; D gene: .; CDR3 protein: CASSERTANTEAFF
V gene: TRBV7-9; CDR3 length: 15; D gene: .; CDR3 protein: CASTLSAGGEETQYF
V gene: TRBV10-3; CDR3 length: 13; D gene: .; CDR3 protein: CAISGGDTHGYTF
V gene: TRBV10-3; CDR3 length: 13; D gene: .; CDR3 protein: CASSSTGQYGYTF
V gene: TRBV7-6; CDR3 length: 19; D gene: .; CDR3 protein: CASSPGTGSFTYYGNTIYF
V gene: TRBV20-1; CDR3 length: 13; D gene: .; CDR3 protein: CSAYRDSSYEQYF
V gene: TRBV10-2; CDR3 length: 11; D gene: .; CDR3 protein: CASSAPGEQYF
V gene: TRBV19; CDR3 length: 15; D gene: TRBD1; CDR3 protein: CASSIVGRGNQPQHF
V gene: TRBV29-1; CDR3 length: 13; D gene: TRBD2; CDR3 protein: CSAKITSGATQYF
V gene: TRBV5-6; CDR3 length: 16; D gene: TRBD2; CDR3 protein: CASSRFGGTDPYEQYF
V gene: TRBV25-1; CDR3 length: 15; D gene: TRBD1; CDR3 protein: CASRADRVTLEKLFF
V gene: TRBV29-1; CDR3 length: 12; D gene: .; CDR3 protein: CSVAGKVETQYF
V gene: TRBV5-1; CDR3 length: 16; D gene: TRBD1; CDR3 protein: CASSLPGQGARTEAFF
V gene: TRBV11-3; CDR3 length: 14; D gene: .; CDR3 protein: CASSFRTRGETQYF
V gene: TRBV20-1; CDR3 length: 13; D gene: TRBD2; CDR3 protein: CSAGEREPGTQYF
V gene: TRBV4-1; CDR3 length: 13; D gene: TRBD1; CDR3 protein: CASSHDRAETQYF
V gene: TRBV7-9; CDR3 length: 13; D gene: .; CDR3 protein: CATAEGNNQPQHF
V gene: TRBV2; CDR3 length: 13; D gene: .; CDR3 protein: CASSEAGIGTQYF
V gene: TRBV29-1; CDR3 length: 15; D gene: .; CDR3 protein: CSVVVVGAPNTEAFF
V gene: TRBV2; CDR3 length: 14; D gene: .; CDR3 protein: CASSALSDKFEAFF
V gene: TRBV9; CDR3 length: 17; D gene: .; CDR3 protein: CASSWIRSGAPGNTIYF
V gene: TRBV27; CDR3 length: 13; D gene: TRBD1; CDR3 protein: CASSVNRGYEQYF
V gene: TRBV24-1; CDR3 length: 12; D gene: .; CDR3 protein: CATCSYYQPLHF
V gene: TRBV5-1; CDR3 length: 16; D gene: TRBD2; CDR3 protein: CASSLGTSGSRYEQYF
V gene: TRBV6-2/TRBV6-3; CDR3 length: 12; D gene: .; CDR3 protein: CASSYSRTEAFF
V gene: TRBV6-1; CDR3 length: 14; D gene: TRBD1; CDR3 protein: CASTLDRGIDPLHF
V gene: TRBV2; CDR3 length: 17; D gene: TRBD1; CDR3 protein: CATLPGTGGLVLYGYTF
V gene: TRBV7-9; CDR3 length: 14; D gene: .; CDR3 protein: CASSLGTANYGYTF
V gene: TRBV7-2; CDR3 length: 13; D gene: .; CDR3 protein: CASSYLKLETQYF
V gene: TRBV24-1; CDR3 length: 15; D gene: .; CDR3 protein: CATSGYESSYNEQFF
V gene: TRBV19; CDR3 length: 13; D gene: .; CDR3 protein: CASSLLGDVGYTF
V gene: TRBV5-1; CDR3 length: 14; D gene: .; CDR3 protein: CASSLMQDQETQYF
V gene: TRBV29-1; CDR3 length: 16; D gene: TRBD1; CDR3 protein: CSVDALTGSSNYGYTF
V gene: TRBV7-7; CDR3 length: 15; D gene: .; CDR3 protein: CASSPGPTGTVPLHF
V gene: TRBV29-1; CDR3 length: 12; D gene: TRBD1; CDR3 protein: CSASDRVDTEAF
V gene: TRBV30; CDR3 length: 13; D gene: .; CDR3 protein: CAWNKASNQPQHF
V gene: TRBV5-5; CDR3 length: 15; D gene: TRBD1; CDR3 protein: CASSLGQGAGSEAFF
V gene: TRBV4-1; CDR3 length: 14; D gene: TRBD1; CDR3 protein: CASSQTGIGEPQHF
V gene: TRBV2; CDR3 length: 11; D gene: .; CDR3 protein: CASKGRSPLHF
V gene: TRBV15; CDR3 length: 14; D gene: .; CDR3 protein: CATAGGQGLNVLTF
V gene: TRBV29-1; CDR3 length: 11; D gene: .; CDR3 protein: CSVTRNTEAFF
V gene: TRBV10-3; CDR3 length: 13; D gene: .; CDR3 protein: CASSATSRETQYF
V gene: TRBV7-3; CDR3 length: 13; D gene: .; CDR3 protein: CASSLDLGGEAFF
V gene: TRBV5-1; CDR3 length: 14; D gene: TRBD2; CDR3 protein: CASSLSGLAYEQYF
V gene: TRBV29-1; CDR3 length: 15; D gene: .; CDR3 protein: CSVSVGMVGGTEAFF
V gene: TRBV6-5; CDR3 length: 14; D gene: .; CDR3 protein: CASSYSIPSNEQYF
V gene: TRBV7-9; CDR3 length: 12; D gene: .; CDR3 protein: CASSLRDIEAFF
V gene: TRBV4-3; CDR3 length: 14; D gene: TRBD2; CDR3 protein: CASSPGGGEETQYF
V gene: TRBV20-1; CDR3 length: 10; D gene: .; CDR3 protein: CSAMGHLAFF
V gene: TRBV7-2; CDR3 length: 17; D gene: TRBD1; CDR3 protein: CASSSGTGVPSSYEQYF
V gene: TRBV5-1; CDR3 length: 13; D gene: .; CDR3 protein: CASGQDLRETQYF
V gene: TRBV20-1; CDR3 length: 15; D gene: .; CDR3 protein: CSARPYREVHEKLFF
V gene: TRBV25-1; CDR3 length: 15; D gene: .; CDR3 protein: CASSARQETDTEAFF
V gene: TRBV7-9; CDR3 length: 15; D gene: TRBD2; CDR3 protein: CASSPWTSGPGEQYF
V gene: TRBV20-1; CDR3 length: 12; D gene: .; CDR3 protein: CSAGQFQETQYF